This T cell receptor (beta chain) was profiled in a study of blood T cells in healthy people across ages. Whole-study context: The template switching approach captured approximately one barcoded beta molecule for every two T cells.

This clonotype was seen many times. Its antigen is currently unknown. Then a second PCR, running about 6 to 12 cycles, was carried out with a sample-barcoded 5' primer and a J-beta primer mix. TCRdb analysed the 5' RACE reads with MiXCR anew, one entry per CDR3 protein. The sample gives almost 800,000 distinct CDR3 sequences, nearly 60% of which show up once; over 20% is in the top ten. The germline V gene has CDR1 SGHRS and CDR2 YFSETQ. Trimming at V came to 1 base and at J to 2 bases, leaving 13 bases not matched to a gene. The CDR3 loop spans 18 amino acids. Whole-study results and caveats: The study found TCR beta diversity correlated strongly with naive T cell percentage. When set beside aged donors, long-lived donors presented more naive CD4+ cells and higher diversity. When one million T cells were used, diversity estimates were thought to be underestimates.

What was sequenced was blood. This sequence was found in a man aged 25-40 years in good health. The chain combines TRBV5-1 with TRBJ2-5; TRBD2 aligns across 8 bases. The CDR3 region is CASSLSARGAAFQETQYF. The CDR3 DNA is TGCGCCAGCAGCTTGTCCGCGCGGGGGGCCGCATTTCAAGAGACCCAGTACTTC. Drawing the rest from reference TRBV5-1 and TRBJ2-5, the complete variable domain is KAGVTQTPRYLIKTRGQQVTLSCSPISGHRSVSWYQQTPGQGLQFLFEYFSETQRNKGNFPGRFSGRQFSNSRSEMNVSTLELGDSALYLCASSLSARGAAFQETQYFGPGTRLLVL.